Listed here are 6 T cell receptor beta chains from one sample, sequenced in a study of T-cell memory formation after mild COVID-19. TCRdb processed the 5' RACE reads anew with MiXCR; each CDR3 protein has one entry. The data hold approximately 150,000 distinct CDR3 sequences, with roughly 15% observed a single time. The sample consisted of PBMCs or a T cell subset sorted from them (not recorded which). Source of these receptors: an adult woman who had mild COVID-19 (a few samples of this study predate the infection). Cell type and time point are not known.

This clonotype turned up a few times. The chain recombines TRBV20-1 with TRBJ1-4; TRBD1 aligns across 10 bases. V lost 5 bases and J lost 8; bases outside the gene matches: 8. This CDR3 is built from 14 residues. Germline V lookup: CDR1 DFQATT, CDR2 SNEGSKA (reference sequence). For the CDR3, the DNA is TGCAGTGCTGGCCCCGGGACAGGGGAGGAAAAACTGTTTTTT. Amino acid sequence: CSAGPGTGEEKLFF.

DNA of the CDR3: TGTGCCACCCGGGACAGGCGAAACGAGCAGTACTTC. This gives the protein CATRDRRNEQYF. V gene TRBV7-6 combines with J gene TRBJ2-7, with 8 bases identical to TRBD1. CDR1 is SGHVS and CDR2 is FNYEAQ in the germline V gene. Trimming took 10 bases from V and 5 from J; bases not matched to a gene: 7. This CDR3 comprises 12 residues.

This clonotype came up a few times. V and J are TRBV12-3 or TRBV12-4 and TRBJ2-1; the match to TRBD2 covers 8 bases. Germline trimming cut 6 bases from V and 6 bases from J; bases unmatched to any gene: 19. The CDR3 loop spans 18 amino acids. The CDR3 nucleotides are TGTGCCAGCAGCGTCGGACGGACTAGCAGTATGCGGACCAATGAGCAGTTCTTC. It codes for CASSVGRTSSMRTNEQFF.

In this sample, this clonotype turned up a few times. The chain recombines TRBV12-3 or TRBV12-4 with TRBJ2-5, with D perhaps being TRBD1 or TRBD2 (7 bases each). The germline V and J ends were trimmed by 5 bases and 9 bases, with 19 bases remaining between them. CDR3 size: 14 residues. The CDR3 sequence: CASSPTGPGGAQYF. CDR3 nucleotides: TGTGCCAGCAGTCCGACAGGGCCTGGGGGGGCCCAGTACTTC.

The chain joins TRBV2 to TRBJ2-1; D remains ambiguous. The V gene's germline CDR1 is SNHLY and CDR2 FYNNEI. The CDR3 contains 16 residues. V was trimmed by 5 bases and J by 7 bases, leaving 21 bases between them. CDR3 sequence: CASSTDVSFMRNEQFF. The CDR3 DNA is TGTGCCAGCAGTACCGATGTTAGCTTTATGAGAAATGAGCAGTTCTTC.

This rearrangement joins TRBV20-1 to TRBJ2-1; TRBD2 matches at 9 bases. Per germline, CDR1 DFQATT and CDR2 SNEGSKA (reference sequence). This CDR3 has 16 amino acids. After removal of 5 bases from V and 2 bases from J, the junction contained 10 bases not matched to a gene. The CDR3 DNA reads TGCAGTGCTTATTCACTAGCGGGCACGACCTACAATGAGCAGTTCTTC. This codes for CSAYSLAGTTYNEQFF.